This TCR beta chain was sequenced for a study of blood T cell repertoires in COVID-19 (dated by TCRdb to 2020 to 2021). In terms of the full investigation: The collaborator samples originated in the United States, Italy and Spain and spanned the acute and convalescent phases of COVID-19. Samples came from the ongoing ImmuneRACE study (first 160 participants) plus 1,254 subjects from 6 global collaborators. HLA class I and class II types, where available, came from metadata supplied by the sample provider rather than from assay-based typing. The repertoires were released in a freely available public database meant as a resource for research on the immune response to SARS-CoV-2. Nearly every sample came with metadata listing a de-identified subject ID, COVID-19 status, age in years and sex. The dataset comprised deeply sampled blood TCRbeta repertoires from subjects exposed to, actively infected with, or recovered from COVID-19. The material from the prospective study consisted of cDNA or gDNA derived from T cells, B-cell-depleted T cells, or PBMCs. What the research found in general, with its limitations: The amount of clinical and demographic metadata varied by source and participant and was provided uncurated.

The immunoSEQ Assay, a bias-controlled multiplex PCR, was used to amplify TCRbeta CDR3 regions from genomic DNA. The authors processed their data as follows. The number of nucleated cells in each sample was estimated from the amplification of reference gene primers within the assay. To quantify the absolute abundance of each unique TCRbeta CDR3 rearrangement, sequence reads were collapsed and filtered. For each sample, productive Simpson clonality was calculated as the square root of Simpson's diversity index over productive rearrangements. Not all clones reach the TCRdb copy of this immuneACCESS table, which keeps in-frame sequences only. Checked studies attribute under half of the gap to unresolved V genes and leave the rest unexplained. V, J and clone size were drawn from that table, and D and trimming were deduced from the DNA. For this sample the table gives 300,000 to 350,000 clones, of which roughly nine tenths were detected only once. In total, the top ten clones hold 3% to 4% of the sample.

Note on this clone: Its antigen has not been determined. The sample holds no much larger clone one base away, and base qualities are not on file. The identical CDR3 is also encoded by other nucleotide sequences in the sample.

Its CDR3 holds 14 amino acids, cysteine through phenylalanine. The read is trimmed to its CDR3 DNA, 42 bases read in frame from base 1. A distance of 13 bases separates the germline ends of V and J, which lose 3 bases and 5 bases respectively. CDR1 and CDR2 were assigned from the germline V gene (reference sequence) as SEHNR and FQNEAQ. One collaborating source in Seattle enrolled patients during active infection and followed them longitudinally through the course of disease. The collaborating institutions used their own protocols to collect whole blood in K2EDTA tubes. For TCRbeta analysis, collaborators shipped samples as frozen whole blood, isolated PBMCs, or DNA extracted from either of those sample types.

Material for sequencing was peripheral blood. This receptor was obtained from a woman aged 55 to 70 with COVID-19, enrolled during active disease. This chain joins TRBV7-9 to TRBJ1-2, with a weak D call of TRBD1 (5 bases match). At the DNA level, the sequence is TGTGCCAGCAGCTTGGGTGGACAACTTTATGGCTACACCTTC. Its product reads: CASSLGGQLYGYTF.